Here is one T cell receptor beta chain with its context. Its antigen is not identified. V was pared by 4 bases and J by 6 bases, with 6 bases of the junction left unmatched. CDR1 and CDR2 from the germline V gene are MDHEN and SYDVKM. The CDR3 runs 15 residues. Sample barcodes and UMIs were carried by the TCR alpha and TCR beta cDNA libraries that 5'RACE generated with constant-segment primers. TCRdb independently ran MiXCR on the 5' RACE reads; one entry per CDR3 protein. Seen here are hundreds of thousands of distinct CDR3 sequences, roughly 17% observed once, and the top ten hold about 7.5%. The data belong to a study of T-cell memory formation after mild COVID-19. As for the study in general: Clustering of TCRs was largely donor specific.

Study-level results: Memory cells collected pre-infection included some clones that later responded, suggesting cross-reactive memory joined. The CD4+ clones that contracted clustered mainly within CM and EM, and the CD8+ clones concentrated in EMRA.

The receptor's source is an adult woman who had mild COVID-19 (a few samples of this study predate the infection). Cell type and time point are not known. Sequencing was carried out using PBMCs or a T cell subset sorted from them (not recorded which). The V call is TRBV28, the J call TRBJ2-7; TRBD2 aligns across 13 bases. The CDR3 sequence is CASSSRLAGGSEQYF. CDR3 coding DNA: TGTGCCAGCAGTTCCCGACTAGCGGGAGGTTCCGAGCAGTACTTC.